This is a list of T cell receptor beta chains from one sample in a study of blood T cell repertoires in COVID-19. Sequencing used immunoSEQ multiplex PCR; TCRdb keeps in-frame clones, though not all of them. The sample holds about 100,000 clones, 80% to 95% seen once. The sequencing sample was made of peripheral blood. Receptors were obtained from a man aged 65-85 years with acute or convalescent COVID-19. Both conserved end residues are part of each CDR3. D genes are given only for firm matches. Rows may omit the clone size; those that give it use once, few, many or a size class.

v_call	d_call	clone_size	j_call	cdr3_nt	cdr3_aa
TRBV7-8	.	once	TRBJ2-5	TGTGCCAGCAGCGGGCGAGTCGACCAAGAGACCCAGTACTTC	CASSGRVDQETQYF
TRBV7-8	.	once	TRBJ2-5	TGTGCCAGCAGCTTAGACCCAAGGGGAGCGGAGGGCCAACGGCAAGAGACCCAGTACTTC	CASSLDPRGAEGQRQETQYF
TRBV4-1	.	few	TRBJ2-1	TGCGCCAGCAGCCGACTTGATGGTGAGCAGTTCTTC	CASSRLDGEQFF
TRBV7-2	.	.	TRBJ1-5	TGTGCCAGCAGCTTCGGGGACTCCCGCAATCAGCCCCAGCATTTT	CASSFGDSRNQPQHF
TRBV7-2	.	once	TRBJ1-4	TGTGCCAGCAGCTTAGTCTCAGGTGCAACTAATGAAAAACTGTTTTTT	CASSLVSGATNEKLFF
TRBV28	.	.	TRBJ1-4	TGTGCCAGCAGTTTCCAAACAGGGTACGAAAAACTGTTTTTT	CASSFQTGYEKLFF
TRBV11-2	TRBD2	.	TRBJ2-1	TGTGCCAGCACCCCCGGGACTAGCGGGAGATATGAGCAGTTCTTC	CASTPGTSGRYEQFF
TRBV4-1	TRBD2	.	TRBJ2-7	TGCGCCAGCAGCCCCTCCGGGACTAGCGGCGAGCAGTACTTC	CASSPSGTSGEQYF
TRBV3-1/TRBV3-2	TRBD1	.	TRBJ1-2	TGTGCCAGCAGCCACTATGGACAGGGGGCGTATGGCTACACCTTC	CASSHYGQGAYGYTF
TRBV12-5	TRBD1	.	TRBJ2-7	TGTGCTAGTGGTTTGGTAGGGCTCACAGGGGGCGAGTACGAGCAGTACTTC	CASGLVGLTGGEYEQYF
TRBV6-6	TRBD2	.	TRBJ2-1	TGTGCCAGCAGCCAACTAGCGGGGGTATACAATGAGCAGTTCTTC	CASSQLAGVYNEQFF
TRBV7-9	.	.	TRBJ1-5	TGTGCCAGCAGCTTTGGGCCGGGCAGGGGATCACCAACCCAGCATTTT	CASSFGPGRGSPTQHF
TRBV12-3/TRBV12-4	.	.	TRBJ1-5	TGTGCCAGCAGTTTGTATAGCAATCAGCCCCAGCATTTT	CASSLYSNQPQHF
TRBV5-4	.	.	TRBJ1-1	TGTGCCAGCAGCTCCTCTGCCTCAGGGGAAGCTTTCTTT	CASSSSASGEAFF
TRBV5-6	.	few	TRBJ1-5	TGTGCCAGCAGCCAATTCGGGGGAAGGCAGCCCCAGCATTTT	CASSQFGGRQPQHF
TRBV27	TRBD2	.	TRBJ2-1	TGTGCCAGCAGTCCCCTTGCGGGAGCCAGGGAGCAGTTCTTC	CASSPLAGAREQFF
TRBV5-1	TRBD2	.	TRBJ2-1	TGCGCCAGCAGCCTTCACCACCTAGCGGGAGGGGGGAGTGAGCAGTTCTTC	CASSLHHLAGGGSEQFF
TRBV9	.	.	TRBJ2-7	TGTGCCAGCAGCGTAGAGGGCTGGGGCCCCTACGAGCAGTACTTC	CASSVEGWGPYEQYF
TRBV6-4	.	.	TRBJ2-5	TGTGCCAGCAGTGAAATGTTGGAGGAGACCCAGTACTTC	CASSEMLEETQYF
TRBV9	TRBD2	.	TRBJ2-1	TGTGCCAGCAGCGTTAGCGGGATTAACTACAATGAGCAGTTCTTC	CASSVSGINYNEQFF
TRBV13	TRBD1	.	TRBJ1-5	TGTGCCAGCAGCTTAGACAGGGGTAACAATCAGCCCCAGCATTTT	CASSLDRGNNQPQHF
TRBV7-8	TRBD1	.	TRBJ2-1	TGTGCCAGCAGCTCAAGACAGGGGGCCCATGAGCAGTTCTTC	CASSSRQGAHEQFF
TRBV28	.	.	TRBJ1-1	TGTGCCAGCAGTTCCGCGTTATTGGCTGAAGCTTTCTTT	CASSSALLAEAFF
TRBV7-8	.	.	TRBJ1-2	TGTGCCAGCAGCTTAGTACGCGGGGAGTATGGCTACACCTTC	CASSLVRGEYGYTF
TRBV6-6	.	.	TRBJ2-7	TGTGCCAGCAGTTATAGGCCGGTTGGGACAAAGTACTTC	CASSYRPVGTKYF
TRBV3-1/TRBV3-2	.	.	TRBJ2-3	TGTGCCAGCAGCCAAGGGGCCGTTAGATACACAGATACGCAGTATTTT	CASSQGAVRYTDTQYF
TRBV19	TRBD1	once	TRBJ1-4	TGTGCCAGTAACCCCGGACAGGGTCTCGGGGAAAAACTGTTTTTT	CASNPGQGLGEKLFF
TRBV6-5	TRBD2	.	TRBJ2-7	TGTGCCAGCAAGACTAGCGGGGTCTCCTACGAGCAGTACTTC	CASKTSGVSYEQYF
TRBV7-2	TRBD1	.	TRBJ1-2	TGTGCCAGCAGCCCTGCACCTCGGGACAGCAGGGAGACCTGTTTC	CASSPAPRDSRETCF
TRBV11-2	TRBD1	.	TRBJ2-3	TGTGCCAGCAGCACCGTGGGACAGGGAGAGGGGGATACGCAGTATTTT	CASSTVGQGEGDTQYF
TRBV7-6	.	.	TRBJ2-1	TGTGCCAGCAGCTTAATGCTAGTAGGCAGTGAGCAGTTCTTC	CASSLMLVGSEQFF
TRBV27	TRBD2	.	TRBJ2-1	TGTGCCAGCAGTTTATTAGCGGGGGGGTTCAATGAGCAGTTCTTC	CASSLLAGGFNEQFF
TRBV6-1	.	few	TRBJ2-1	TGTGCCAGCAGTGAAAACAGTTTAAAATCTTACGATGAGCAGTTCTTC	CASSENSLKSYDEQFF
TRBV6-1	.	.	TRBJ1-4	TGTGCCAGCAGTGAGTTGGCGGGGGGCGCGGGAGAAAAACTGTTTTTT	CASSELAGGAGEKLFF
TRBV5-1	TRBD1	once	TRBJ1-4	TGCGCCAGCAGTCTGGGACAGGGCAATGGTATAATAAATGAAAAACTGTTTTTT	CASSLGQGNGIINEKLFF
TRBV2	TRBD1	.	TRBJ1-6	TGTGCCAGCAGTGCCACAGGGGGTTTTAATTCACCCCTCCACTTT	CASSATGGFNSPLHF
TRBV11-2	TRBD1	.	TRBJ1-1	TGTGCCAGCAGTCGGGGACAGATGGTCGCTGAAGCTTTCTTT	CASSRGQMVAEAFF
TRBV7-8	.	once	TRBJ2-2	TGTGCCAGCAGTTTTAGCGGACGAAACACCGGGGAGCTGTTTTTT	CASSFSGRNTGELFF
TRBV18	.	.	TRBJ2-7	TGTGCCAGCTCACCACCGGAGCACAGGGCCACCGGAGAGCAGTACTTC	CASSPPEHRATGEQYF
TRBV7-6	.	.	TRBJ2-3	TGTGCCAGCAGCTTAAACATTGGTACGCAGTATTTT	CASSLNIGTQYF
TRBV5-6	TRBD1	.	TRBJ1-1	TGTGCCAGCAGCTTGGGGACAGGGATCACTGAAGCTTTCTTT	CASSLGTGITEAFF
TRBV28	.	.	TRBJ1-1	TGTGCCAGCATCCCGACAGACCGGTTCGCTGAAGCTTTCTTT	CASIPTDRFAEAFF
TRBV6-5	.	.	TRBJ2-1	TGTGCCAGCAGTTACTCGAGGGATGAGCAGTTCTTC	CASSYSRDEQFF
TRBV7-9	TRBD1	once	TRBJ1-1	TGTGCCAGCAGCTTAGGGGACAGGGAGGATAATGAAGCTTTCTTT	CASSLGDREDNEAFF
TRBV2	.	.	TRBJ1-6	TGTGCCAGCAGACCCGACCGGAGCTCCTATAATTCACCCCTCCACTTT	CASRPDRSSYNSPLHF